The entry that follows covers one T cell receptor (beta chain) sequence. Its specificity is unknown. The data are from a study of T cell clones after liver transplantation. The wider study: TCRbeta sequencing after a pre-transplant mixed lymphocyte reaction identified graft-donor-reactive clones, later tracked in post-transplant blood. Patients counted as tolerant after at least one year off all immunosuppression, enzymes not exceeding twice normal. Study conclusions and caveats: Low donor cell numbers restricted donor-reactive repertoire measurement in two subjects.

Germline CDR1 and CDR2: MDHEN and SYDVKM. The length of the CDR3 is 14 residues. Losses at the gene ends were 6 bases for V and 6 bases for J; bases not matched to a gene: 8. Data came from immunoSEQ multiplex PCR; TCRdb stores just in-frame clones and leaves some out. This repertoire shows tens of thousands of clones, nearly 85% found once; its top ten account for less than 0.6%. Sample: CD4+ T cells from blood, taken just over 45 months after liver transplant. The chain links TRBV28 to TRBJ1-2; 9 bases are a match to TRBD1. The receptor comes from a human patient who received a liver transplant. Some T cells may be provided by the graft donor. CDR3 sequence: CASRGTGKAHGYTF. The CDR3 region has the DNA TGTGCCAGCAGGGGGACAGGGAAGGCTCATGGCTACACCTTC.